This T cell receptor beta chain comes out of a study of blood T cells in healthy people across ages. Trimming removed 2 bases from V and 2 bases from J, with 12 bases in between. Looked up from germline, CDR1 is KGHSH and CDR2 is LQKENI. The CDR3 covers 15 residues. Then a second PCR, running about 6 to 12 cycles, was carried out with a sample-barcoded 5' primer and a J-beta primer mix. TCRdb used MiXCR to reprocess the 5' RACE reads, holding one entry per CDR3 protein. The sample gives 1.5 million to 2 million distinct CDR3 sequences, 28% of which show up once; 7.7% is in the top ten. A few counts support this clonotype.

This chain joins TRBV18 and TRBJ1-1; D is unclear. Material for sequencing was blood. This TCR was sampled from a woman in her 30s in good health. The CDR3 bases are TGTGCCAGCTCACCAACGGTTACCGAAAACACTGAAGCTTTCTTT. Protein sequence: CASSPTVTENTEAFF.